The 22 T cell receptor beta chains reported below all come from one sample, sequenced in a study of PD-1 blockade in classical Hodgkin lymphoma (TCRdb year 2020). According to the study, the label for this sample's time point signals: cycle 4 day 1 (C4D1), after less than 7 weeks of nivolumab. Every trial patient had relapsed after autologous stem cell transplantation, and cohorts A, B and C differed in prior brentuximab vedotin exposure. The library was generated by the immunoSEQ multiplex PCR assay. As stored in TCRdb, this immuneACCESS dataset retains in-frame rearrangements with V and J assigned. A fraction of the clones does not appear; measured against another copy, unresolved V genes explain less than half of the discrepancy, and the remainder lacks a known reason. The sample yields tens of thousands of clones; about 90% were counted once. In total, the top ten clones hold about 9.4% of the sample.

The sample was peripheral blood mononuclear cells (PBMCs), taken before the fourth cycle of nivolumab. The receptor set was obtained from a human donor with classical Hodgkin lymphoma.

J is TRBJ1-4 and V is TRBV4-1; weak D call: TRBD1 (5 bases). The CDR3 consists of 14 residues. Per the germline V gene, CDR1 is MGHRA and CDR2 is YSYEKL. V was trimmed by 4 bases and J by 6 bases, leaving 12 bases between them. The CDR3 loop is CASSRFRGYEKLFF. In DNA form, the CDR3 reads TGCGCCAGCAGCCGTTTTAGGGGATATGAAAAACTGTTTTTT.

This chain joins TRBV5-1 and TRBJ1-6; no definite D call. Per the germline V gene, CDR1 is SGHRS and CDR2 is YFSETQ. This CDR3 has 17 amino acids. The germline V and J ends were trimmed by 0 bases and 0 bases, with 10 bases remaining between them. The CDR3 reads CASSLGDQSSYNSPLHF. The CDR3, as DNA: TGCGCCAGCAGCTTGGGAGACCAGAGCTCCTATAATTCACCCCTCCACTTT.

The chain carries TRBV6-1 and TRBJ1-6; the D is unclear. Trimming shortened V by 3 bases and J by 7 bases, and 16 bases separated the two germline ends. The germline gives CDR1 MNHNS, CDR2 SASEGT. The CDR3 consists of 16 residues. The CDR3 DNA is TGTGCCAGCAGTGAGGTCTGGCCGACTACCAATTCACCCCTCCACTTT. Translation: CASSEVWPTTNSPLHF.

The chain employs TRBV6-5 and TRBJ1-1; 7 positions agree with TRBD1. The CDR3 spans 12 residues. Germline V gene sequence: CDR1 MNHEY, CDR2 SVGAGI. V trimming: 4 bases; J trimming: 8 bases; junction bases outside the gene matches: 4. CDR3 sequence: CASSSKGQEAFF. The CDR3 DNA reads TGTGCCAGCAGTTCTAAGGGACAGGAAGCTTTCTTT.

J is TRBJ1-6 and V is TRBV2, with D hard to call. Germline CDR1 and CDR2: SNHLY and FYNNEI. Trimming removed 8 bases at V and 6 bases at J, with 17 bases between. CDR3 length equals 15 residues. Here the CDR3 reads CASASSGVGNSPLHF. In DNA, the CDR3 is TGTGCCAGCGCCAGCAGTGGGGTCGGTAATTCACCCCTCCACTTT.

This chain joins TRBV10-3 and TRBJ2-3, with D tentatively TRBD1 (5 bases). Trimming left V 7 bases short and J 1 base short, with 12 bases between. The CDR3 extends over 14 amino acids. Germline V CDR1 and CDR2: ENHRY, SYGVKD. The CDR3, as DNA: TGTGCCATCAACGGAGACAGTCGCACAGATACGCAGTATTTT. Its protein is CAINGDSRTDTQYF.

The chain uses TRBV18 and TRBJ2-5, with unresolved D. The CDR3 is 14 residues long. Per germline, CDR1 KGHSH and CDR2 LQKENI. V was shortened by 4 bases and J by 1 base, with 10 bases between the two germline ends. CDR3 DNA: TGTGCCAGCTCACTCTCACGGACCCAAGAGACCCAGTACTTC. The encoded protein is CASSLSRTQETQYF.

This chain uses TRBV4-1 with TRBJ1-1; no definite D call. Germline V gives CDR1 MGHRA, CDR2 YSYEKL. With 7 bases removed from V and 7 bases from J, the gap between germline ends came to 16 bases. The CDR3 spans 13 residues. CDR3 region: CASKESGRGEAFF. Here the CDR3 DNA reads TGCGCCAGCAAGGAGTCCGGGCGCGGTGAAGCTTTCTTT.

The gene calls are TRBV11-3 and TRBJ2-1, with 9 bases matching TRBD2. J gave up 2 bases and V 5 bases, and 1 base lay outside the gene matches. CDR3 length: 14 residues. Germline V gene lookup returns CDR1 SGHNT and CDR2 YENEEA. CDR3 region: CASSRTSAYNEQFF. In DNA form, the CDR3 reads TGTGCCAGCAGCCGGACTAGCGCCTACAATGAGCAGTTCTTC.

CDR3 protein: CASSERGQLQFF. The CDR3 bases are TGTGCCAGCAGTGAAAGGGGTCAACTCCAGTTCTTC. The chain is built from TRBV2 and TRBJ2-1; D might be TRBD1 (5 bases). This CDR3 comprises 12 residues. Looked up from germline, CDR1 is SNHLY and CDR2 is FYNNEI. The V and J ends lost 2 bases and 13 bases respectively, with 12 bases between them.

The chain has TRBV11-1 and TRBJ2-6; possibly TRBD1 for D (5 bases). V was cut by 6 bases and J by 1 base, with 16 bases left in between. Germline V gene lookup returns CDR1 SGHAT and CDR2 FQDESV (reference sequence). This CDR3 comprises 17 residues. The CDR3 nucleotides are TGTGCCAGCAGTAGCAAAAAAGCAGGGTCTGGGGCCAACGTCCTGACTTTC. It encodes CASSSKKAGSGANVLTF.

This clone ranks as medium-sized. In DNA form, the CDR3 reads TGTGCCAGCAGAACTTGGCAGGAGGGAAGTTCACCCCTCCACTTT. This translates into CASRTWQEGSSPLHF. The gene calls are TRBV28 and TRBJ1-6; D is undetermined. This CDR3 is 15 amino acids long. Looked up from germline, CDR1 is MDHEN and CDR2 is SYDVKM. V gave up 6 bases and J gave up 9 bases, with 18 bases separating them.

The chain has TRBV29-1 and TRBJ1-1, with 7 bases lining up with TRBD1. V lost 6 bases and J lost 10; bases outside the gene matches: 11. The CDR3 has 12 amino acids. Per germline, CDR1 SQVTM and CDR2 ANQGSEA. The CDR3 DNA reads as TGCAGCGTCCCGAAAGGGGGCTTGGGAGCTTTCTTT. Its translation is CSVPKGGLGAFF.

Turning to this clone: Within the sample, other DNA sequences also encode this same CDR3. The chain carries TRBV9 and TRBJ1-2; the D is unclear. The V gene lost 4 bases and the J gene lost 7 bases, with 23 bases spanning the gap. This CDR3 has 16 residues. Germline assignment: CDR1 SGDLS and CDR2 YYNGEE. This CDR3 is CASSPSPNVGVFGYTF. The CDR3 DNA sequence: TGTGCCAGCAGCCCTTCCCCCAACGTTGGGGTTTTTGGCTACACCTTC.

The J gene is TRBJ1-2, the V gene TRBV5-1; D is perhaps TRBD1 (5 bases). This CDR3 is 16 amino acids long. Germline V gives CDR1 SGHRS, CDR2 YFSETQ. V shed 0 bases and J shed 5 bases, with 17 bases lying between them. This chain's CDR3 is CASSLDPRRWGYGYTF. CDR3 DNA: TGCGCCAGCAGCTTGGACCCCAGGCGGTGGGGGTATGGCTACACCTTC.

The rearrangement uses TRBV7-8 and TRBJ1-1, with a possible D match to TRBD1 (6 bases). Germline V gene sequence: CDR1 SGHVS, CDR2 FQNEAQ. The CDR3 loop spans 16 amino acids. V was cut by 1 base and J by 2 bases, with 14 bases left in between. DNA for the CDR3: TGTGCCAGCAGCTTAGGTCGTCCGGGACACAACACTGAAGCTTTCTTT. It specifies CASSLGRPGHNTEAFF.

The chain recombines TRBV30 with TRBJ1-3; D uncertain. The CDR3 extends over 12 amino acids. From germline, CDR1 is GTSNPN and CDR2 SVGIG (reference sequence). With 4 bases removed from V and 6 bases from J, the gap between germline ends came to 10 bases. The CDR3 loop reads CAWNIQLNTIYF. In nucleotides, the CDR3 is TGTGCCTGGAACATCCAATTAAACACCATATATTTT.

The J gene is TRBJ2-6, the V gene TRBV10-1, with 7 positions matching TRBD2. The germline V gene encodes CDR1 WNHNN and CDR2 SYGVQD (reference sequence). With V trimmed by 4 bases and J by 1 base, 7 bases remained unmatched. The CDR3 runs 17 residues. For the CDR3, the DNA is TGCGCCAGCAGTGGCCCACCGGGGGGATCTGGGGCCAACGTCCTGACTTTC. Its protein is CASSGPPGGSGANVLTF.

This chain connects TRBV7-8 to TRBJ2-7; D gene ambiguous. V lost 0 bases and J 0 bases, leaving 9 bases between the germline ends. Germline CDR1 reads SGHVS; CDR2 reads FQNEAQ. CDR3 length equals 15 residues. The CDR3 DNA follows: TGTGCCAGCAGCTTAGCGATTGGAAGCTCCTACGAGCAGTACTTC. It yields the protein CASSLAIGSSYEQYF.

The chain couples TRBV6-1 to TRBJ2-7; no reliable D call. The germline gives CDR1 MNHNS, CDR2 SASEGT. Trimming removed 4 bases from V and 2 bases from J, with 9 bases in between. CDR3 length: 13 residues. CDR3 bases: TGTGCCAGCAGTGTGGTAAACCCCTACGAGCAGTACTTC. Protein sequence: CASSVVNPYEQYF.

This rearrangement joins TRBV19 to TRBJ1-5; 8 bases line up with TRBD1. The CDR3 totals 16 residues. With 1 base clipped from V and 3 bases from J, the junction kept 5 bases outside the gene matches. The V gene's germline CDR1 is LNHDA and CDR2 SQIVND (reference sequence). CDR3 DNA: TGTGCCAGTAGTATAGGTACAGGGGGGTACAATCAGCCCCAGCATTTT. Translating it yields CASSIGTGGYNQPQHF.

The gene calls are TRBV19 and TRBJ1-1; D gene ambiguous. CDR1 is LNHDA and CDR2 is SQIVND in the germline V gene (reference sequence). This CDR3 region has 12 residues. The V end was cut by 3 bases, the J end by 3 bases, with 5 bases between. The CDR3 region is CASSIWDTEAFF. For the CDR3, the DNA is TGTGCCAGTAGTATCTGGGACACTGAAGCTTTCTTT.